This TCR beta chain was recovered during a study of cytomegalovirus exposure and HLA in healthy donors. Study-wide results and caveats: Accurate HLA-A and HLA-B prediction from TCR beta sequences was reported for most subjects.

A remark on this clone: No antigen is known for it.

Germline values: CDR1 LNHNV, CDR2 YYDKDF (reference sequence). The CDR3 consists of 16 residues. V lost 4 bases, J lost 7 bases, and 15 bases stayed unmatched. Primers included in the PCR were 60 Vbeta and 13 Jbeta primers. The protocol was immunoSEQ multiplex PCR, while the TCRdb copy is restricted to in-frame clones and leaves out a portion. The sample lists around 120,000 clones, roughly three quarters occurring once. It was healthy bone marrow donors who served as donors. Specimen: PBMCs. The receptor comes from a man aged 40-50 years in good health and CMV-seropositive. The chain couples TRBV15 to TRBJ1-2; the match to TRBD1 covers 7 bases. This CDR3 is CATSTAVDREVGGYTF. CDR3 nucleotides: TGTGCCACCAGCACCGCCGTTGACAGGGAGGTGGGTGGCTACACCTTC. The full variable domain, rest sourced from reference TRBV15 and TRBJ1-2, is DAMVIQNPRYQVTQFGKPVTLSCSQTLNHNVMYWYQQKSSQAPKLLFHYYDKDFNNEADTPDNFQSRRPNTSFCFLDIRSPGLGDTAMYLCATSTAVDREVGGYTFGSGTRLTVV.